This record looks at one TCR beta chain sequence and its context. Its target is unknown. The sample originates from a study of vaccination and CD4 T cells after COVID-19. In the study overall: Each convalescent patient was PCR positive for SARS-CoV-2 on nasal swab; roughly 9 cases were mild and one severe. Findings and caveats of the study: Post-vaccination reactive clonotypes (median approximately 38) did not differ significantly from post-infection (about 21). The study found that a median approximately 90% of reactive clones in convalescent patients appeared only post-vaccination.

The CDR3 extends over 17 amino acids. V was trimmed by 7 bases and J by 3 bases, leaving 24 bases between them. Germline loops: CDR1 MGHRA, CDR2 YSYEKL. TCRdb processed the PCR reads anew with MiXCR; each CDR3 protein has one entry. This table holds about 20,000 distinct CDR3 sequences, 58% found once. The V gene is TRBV4-1, the J gene TRBJ1-1; perhaps TRBD1 as D (5 bases). The sequencing here drew on CD4+ T cells from blood, taken before SARS-CoV-2 vaccination. This receptor was taken from a human donor who had recovered from COVID-19. CDR3: CASTPNLAGPKHTEAFF. Written as DNA, the CDR3 is TGCGCCAGCACCCCCAACTTAGCGGGGCCAAAACACACTGAAGCTTTCTTT.